This T cell receptor (beta chain) originates from a study of blood T cells in healthy people across ages. This clonotype has only a few counts. Trimming at V came to 1 base and at J to 0 bases, leaving 5 bases not matched to a gene. In germline, CDR1 is MGHRA, CDR2 YSYEKL. There are 17 residues in the CDR3. Russia was home to the donors, healthy Caucasian individuals aged roughly 6 to 90. The extraction recovered at least 6 micrograms of total RNA per sample. The second PCR ran about 6 to 12 cycles with a sample-barcoded 5' primer and J-beta primers. TCRdb re-analysed the 5' RACE reads in MiXCR, keeping a single row per CDR3 protein. Here the sample spans approximately 800,000 distinct CDR3 sequences, about 36% being singletons.

Material: blood. This receptor was obtained from a man between 18 and 29 years old in good health. The chain combines TRBV4-1 with TRBJ2-1, with 8 bases lining up with TRBD2. CDR3 sequence reads: CASSQGVSGASYNEQFF. The CDR3 DNA follows: TGCGCCAGCAGCCAAGGGGTTAGCGGGGCCTCCTACAATGAGCAGTTCTTC.